This T cell receptor (beta chain) was sequenced for a study of Ad26.COV2.S vaccination and SARS-CoV-2 variants. The CDR3 loop spans 18 amino acids. V lost 2 bases and J 1 base, leaving 21 bases between the germline ends. From germline, CDR1 is SGHKS and CDR2 YYEKEE (reference sequence). To note about this clone: No antigen is known for it.

Noted treatment: approximately 18 received Ad26.COV2.S at low or high dose, single or two shots; five or six received placebo; per-sample allocation not given. Day 63 after the first vaccine or placebo injection was the time point for sampling. Study results and caveats: Participants in the vaccine arm had higher spike-specific TCR breadth; placebo recipients had lower.

Sequencing used immunoSEQ multiplex PCR; TCRdb keeps in-frame clones, though not all of them. Here the sample spans 380,000 or so clones, around 82% being singletons. V usage is TRBV5-5 and J usage is TRBJ1-2; D is perhaps TRBD1 (5 bases). This material consisted of peripheral blood, taken in a trial of Ad26.COV2.S vaccine versus placebo. The origin of this receptor is a person between 18 and 60 years old who received the Ad26.COV2.S COVID-19 vaccine or a placebo. The DNA of the CDR3 is TGTGCCAGCAGCTTCCCCCTCCGGGACTTTCCCCGTAACTATGGCTACACCTTC. This sequence encodes CASSFPLRDFPRNYGYTF.